Included here is one T cell receptor beta chain sequence, with context. The sample is drawn from a study of T cells in Graves' hyperthyroidism and ophthalmopathy. The CDR3 regions of TCR beta were amplified from RNA transcripts. Carried out on the TCR CDR3, a first-round RT-PCR used the HTBI primer set. TCRdb reprocessed the multiplex PCR reads with MiXCR, giving one entry per CDR3 protein. The table lists about 180,000 distinct CDR3 sequences, about 18% of them singletons. This CDR3 contains 14 residues. Per the germline V gene, CDR1 is SGHTA and CDR2 is FQGTGA. Trimming removed 5 bases from V and 1 base from J, with 11 bases in between. Hyperthyroidism was newly diagnosed in patients aged 18 to 65 (duration under 2 months). Investigators excluded patients with uncontrolled infection, other autoimmune disease, pregnancy or lactation.

This receptor was obtained from a woman in her forties or fifties with Graves' hyperthyroidism. Sequenced: blood. The V call is TRBV7-3, the J call TRBJ1-1; weak D call: TRBD1 (5 bases). The CDR3 DNA follows: TGTGCCAGCAGCCTCGGGACGCCGAACACTGAAGCTTTCTTT. This translates into CASSLGTPNTEAFF.